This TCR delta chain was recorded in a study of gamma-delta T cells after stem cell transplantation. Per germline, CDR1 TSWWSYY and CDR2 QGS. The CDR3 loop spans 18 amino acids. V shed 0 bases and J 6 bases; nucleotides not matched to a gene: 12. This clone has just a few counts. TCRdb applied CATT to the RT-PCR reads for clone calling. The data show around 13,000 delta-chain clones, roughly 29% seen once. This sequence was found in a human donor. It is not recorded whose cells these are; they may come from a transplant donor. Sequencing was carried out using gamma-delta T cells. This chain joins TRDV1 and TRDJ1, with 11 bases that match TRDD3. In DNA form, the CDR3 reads TGTGCTCTTGGGGAACTTCTGCTACTGGGGGATAGAAAACATAAACTCATCTTT. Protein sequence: CALGELLLLGDRKHKLIF.